This T cell receptor (beta chain) originates from a study of cytomegalovirus exposure and HLA in healthy donors. On this clone: Its antigen remains unidentified.

PCR employed 60 Vbeta and 13 Jbeta primers. Sequencing was performed with immunoSEQ multiplex PCR; in TCRdb, only in-frame clones are kept and a portion is missing. This table holds 90,000 to 150,000 clones, around 70% found once. Study results and caveats: It is likely that the observed cluster of highly shared sequence variants was a sequencing artifact. Cytomegalovirus-associated status was assigned to some 160 TCR beta chains. Rare sequences made up most TCRs, while some public TCRs were found in many donors. Within an earlier analysis, most TCR beta V segments proved productive either about 90% or about 30% of the time.

Trimming took 0 bases from V and 6 from J; bases not matched to a gene: 9. The CDR3 extends over 18 amino acids. In germline, CDR1 is ENHRY, CDR2 SYGVKD. Sequencing used PBMCs. The sequence derives from a woman between 35 and 50 years old in good health and CMV-seropositive. This chain joins TRBV10-3 and TRBJ2-3, with TRBD2 matching 13 bases. CDR3 in amino acids: CAISESIGLAGVFDTQYF. The CDR3 nucleotides read TGTGCCATCAGTGAGTCGATAGGACTAGCGGGGGTGTTCGATACGCAGTATTTT.